In this sample, the clone carrying this T cell receptor beta chain turned up a few times. The junction had 8 bases not matched to a gene; V was cut back by 5 bases and J by 8 bases. Germline V lookup: CDR1 MGHDK, CDR2 SYGVNS. The CDR3 is 16 amino acids. Based on clinical symptoms, serum thyroxine and TRAb, thyroid ultrasound and orbital computed tomography, diagnoses were reached. Using 9.5 to 10 ml of fresh peripheral blood, PBMCs were prepared. The record originates from a study of T cells in Graves' hyperthyroidism and ophthalmopathy. In the study overall: Peripheral blood was acquired at first diagnosis, ahead of any therapy whatsoever.

RNA transcripts yielded amplified TCR beta CDR3 regions. HTBI primers were the set used in a first-round RT-PCR of the TCR CDR3. TCRdb re-called the multiplex PCR reads with MiXCR, one entry per CDR3 protein. The sample shows almost 600,000 distinct CDR3 sequences, roughly 14% of them seen only once. The chain recombines TRBV25-1 with TRBJ1-6, with 11 bases aligning to TRBD1. The sequencing sample was made of blood. This receptor was obtained from a woman aged 30 to 39 with Graves' hyperthyroidism that later progressed to Graves' ophthalmopathy. This chain's CDR3 is CASSKIGTGGDSPLHF. DNA of the CDR3: TGTGCCAGCAGTAAGATAGGGACAGGGGGGGATTCACCCCTCCACTTT.